The 10 T cell receptor beta chains in this list originate from one sample, sequenced in a study of blood T cell repertoires in COVID-19. Here immunoSEQ multiplex PCR was the method, and the copy in TCRdb shows in-frame clones only, minus some. This table holds about 220,000 clones, about 88% found once. Sequencing was performed on peripheral blood. Receptors originate from a man aged 45-60 years who had recovered from COVID-19.

The V call is TRBV5-1, the J call TRBJ1-6; 8 bases align to TRBD1. The V segment lost 4 bases and the J segment 7 bases; nucleotides outside the gene matches: 13. The germline gives CDR1 SGHRS, CDR2 YFSETQ. The CDR3 is made up of 17 amino acids. The DNA of the CDR3 is TGCGCCAGCAGCCGAACCTATGGACAGGGCTGGAATTCACCCCTCCACTTT. Translating it yields CASSRTYGQGWNSPLHF. Together with reference TRBV5-1 and TRBJ1-6, the CDR3 gives the full variable domain: KAGVTQTPRYLIKTRGQQVTLSCSPISGHRSVSWYQQTPGQGLQFLFEYFSETQRNKGNFPGRFSGRQFSNSRSEMNVSTLELGDSALYLCASSRTYGQGWNSPLHFGNGTRLTVT.

The chain employs TRBV19 and TRBJ2-1; D unresolved. Germline values: CDR1 LNHDA, CDR2 SQIVND (reference sequence). This CDR3 comprises 12 residues. V was shortened by 10 bases and J by 3 bases, with 10 bases between the two germline ends. The DNA of the CDR3 is TGTGCCACTGCCACGGTCTACAATGAGCAGTTCTTC. It specifies CATATVYNEQFF.

The J gene is TRBJ2-1, the V gene TRBV3-1 (or the pseudogene TRBV3-2), with 8 bases fitting TRBD1. V dropped 1 base and J dropped 5; count of bases not matched to a gene: 4. Per the germline V gene, CDR1 is LGHDT and CDR2 is YNNKEL (reference sequence). This CDR3 is 15 amino acids long. The CDR3 loop is CASSQGSTGDNEQFF. In DNA form, the CDR3 reads TGTGCCAGCAGCCAAGGATCGACAGGGGACAATGAGCAGTTCTTC.

The V and J genes are TRBV27 and TRBJ2-1; TRBD2 matches 14 bases. CDR1 is MNHEY, CDR2 SMNVEV, per germline (reference sequence). The CDR3 sequence is 17 residues long. J gave up 8 bases and V 7 bases, and 13 bases lay outside the gene matches. The CDR3 sequence is CASTYRGTSGSTDEQFF. CDR3 nucleotide sequence: TGTGCCAGCACGTACCGCGGGACTAGCGGGAGTACCGATGAGCAGTTCTTC.

The J gene is TRBJ2-1, the V gene TRBV15; 9 nucleotides align to TRBD2. V was pared by 5 bases and J by 6 bases, with 8 bases of the junction left unmatched. There are 15 residues in the CDR3. CDR1 and CDR2 from the germline V gene are LNHNV and YYDKDF (reference sequence). The CDR3 DNA reads TGTGCCACCAGCCCTCCGGCGGGAGGGTCCAATGAGCAGTTCTTC. It specifies CATSPPAGGSNEQFF.

V usage is TRBV27 and J usage is TRBJ2-1, with 12 bases identical to TRBD2. Germline loops: CDR1 MNHEY, CDR2 SMNVEV (reference sequence). CDR3 length: 15 residues. The trim removed 5 bases at V and 9 bases at J, leaving 8 bases unmatched. The CDR3 DNA is TGTGCCAGCAGTGGGGGACTAGCGGGTGTTAGTGAGCAGTTCTTC. It yields the protein CASSGGLAGVSEQFF.

The chain recombines TRBV15 with TRBJ1-6; tentatively, D is TRBD1 (5 bases). Germline-derived CDR1 and CDR2 are LNHNV and YYDKDF (reference sequence). Between the trimmed V and J ends, which lost 4 bases and 7 bases, there was a span of 14 bases. This CDR3 is built from 15 residues. CDR3: CATSTRQPRNSPLHF. For the CDR3, the DNA is TGTGCCACCAGCACTCGACAGCCTCGCAATTCACCCCTCCACTTT.

Concerning this clone itself: Other DNA sequences within the sample encode an identical CDR3. This chain connects TRBV19 to TRBJ2-1; 13 bases match TRBD2. Losses at the gene ends were 3 bases for V and 4 bases for J; bases not matched to a gene: 3. Germline V gene data show CDR1 as LNHDA and CDR2 as SQIVND (reference sequence). There are 16 residues in the CDR3. The CDR3 DNA reads TGTGCCAGTAGTATTGGGACTAGCGGGACTTACAATGAGCAGTTCTTC. Protein sequence: CASSIGTSGTYNEQFF.

CDR3 coding DNA: TGTGCCAGTCGGGGACAGAGATTGAGCAATCAGCCCCAGCATTTT. It codes for CASRGQRLSNQPQHF. This chain connects TRBV28 to TRBJ1-5; 7 nucleotides match TRBD1. V dropped 9 bases and J dropped 1; count of bases not matched to a gene: 9. Germline V gives CDR1 MDHEN, CDR2 SYDVKM. The CDR3 runs to 15 residues.

Details on this clone: Compared with germline, one end of the junction differs, possibly owing to a read error. The chain employs TRBV28 and TRBJ2-7, with 12 bases aligning to TRBD1. Germline CDR1 and CDR2: MDHEN and SYDVKM. The CDR3 runs to 12 residues. Here the CDR3 DNA reads TGTGCCAGCAGTCCGCGGGACAGGGGGCCCAACTTC. This codes for CASSPRDRGPNF.